The 6 T cell receptor beta chains below were found in one sample sequenced in a study of metastatic and nonmetastatic thyroid tumors. No treatment had been given to any patient before thyroid surgery. TCRdb re-called the PCR reads through MiXCR. The sample carries more than 11,000 clones, 29% recorded once. Material for sequencing was blood. These receptors originate from a female donor with papillary thyroid cancer or a benign thyroid nodule (not recorded which). Some clones in this sample may be carry-over from other donors' samples.

This clone has at least ten counts. V usage is TRBV5-4 and J usage is TRBJ2-3; unclear D gene. The CDR3 has 13 residues. The V gene's germline CDR1 is SGHNT and CDR2 YYREEE (reference sequence). V was clipped by 4 bases and J by 2 bases, with 8 bases between them. The CDR3 loop reads CASSPGPTDTQYF. CDR3 bases: TGTGCCAGCAGCCCCGGACCCACAGATACGCAGTATTTT.

This clone occurred many times. The chain has TRBV15 and TRBJ1-2, with D uncertain. The CDR3 length is 13 residues. The V gene lost 0 bases and the J gene lost 4 bases, with 6 bases spanning the gap. CDR1 LNHNV and CDR2 YYDKDF come from the germline V gene (reference sequence). The CDR3 nucleotides read TGTGCCACCAGCAGAGATAGAACCTATGGCTACACCTTC. Its translation: CATSRDRTYGYTF.

The chain uses TRBV12-3 or TRBV12-4 and TRBJ1-2; 9 bases agree with TRBD1. Unmatched junction bases numbered 3, after V lost 4 bases and J lost 6 bases. This CDR3 contains 13 residues. The CDR3 DNA is TGTGCCAGCAGTTCCTGGACAGGGGATGGCTACACCTTC. This gives the protein CASSSWTGDGYTF.

Sample share makes this clone medium-sized (0.01 to 0.1%). The chain recombines TRBV2 with TRBJ2-2, with 14 bases lining up with TRBD2. In germline, CDR1 is SNHLY, CDR2 FYNNEI. Trimming took 7 bases from V and 4 from J; bases not matched to a gene: 8. This CDR3 comprises 17 residues. The DNA for the CDR3 is TGTGCCAGCACCCTAGGACTAGCGGGGGGAGGCACCGGGGAGCTGTTTTTT. Translating it yields CASTLGLAGGGTGELFF.

The sample holds many counts of this clone. The chain is built from TRBV5-4 and TRBJ2-7, with 8 bases that match TRBD2. V shed 2 bases and J 4 bases; nucleotides not matched to a gene: 11. The CDR3 has 16 amino acids. Looked up from germline, CDR1 is SGHNT and CDR2 is YYREEE (reference sequence). The CDR3 DNA reads TGTGCCAGCAGCTTCGTCGGGACACGGGAGGGGTACGAGCAGTACTTC. This translates into CASSFVGTREGYEQYF. Based on the CDR3 plus reference TRBV5-4 and TRBJ2-7, the full variable domain is ETGVTQSPTHLIKTRGQQVTLRCSSQSGHNTVSWYQQALGQGPQFIFQYYREEENGRGNFPPRFSGLQFPNYSSELNVNALELDDSALYLCASSFVGTREGYEQYFGPGTRLTVT.

This clone counts as medium-sized. This sequence joins TRBV30 and TRBJ1-2; maybe TRBD1 (6 bases). CDR1 is GTSNPN, CDR2 SVGIG, per germline (reference sequence). There are 20 residues in the CDR3. Deletions cut 0 bases from V and 4 bases from J, with 30 bases between. The chain's CDR3 is CAWSVGLGGTSSAGGYGYTF. CDR3 in DNA: TGTGCCTGGAGTGTAGGCCTAGGGGGGACCTCTTCCGCCGGGGGCTATGGCTACACCTTC.